Sequencing of this T cell receptor (beta chain) was carried out in a study of blood T cells in healthy people across ages. Study information: Using template switching, researchers captured about one barcoded beta molecule for each two T cells.

V shed 4 bases, J shed 3 bases, and the junction held 4 bases outside the gene matches. CDR1 SGHVS and CDR2 FNYEAQ come from the germline V gene. The CDR3 runs 15 residues. For every donor, a draw yielded ten milliliters of peripheral blood. A J-beta primer mix and a sample-barcoded 5' primer were used in a second PCR of about 6 to 12 cycles. Using its own MiXCR run on the 5' RACE reads, TCRdb lists one record per CDR3 protein. The sample shows 1.5 million to 2 million distinct CDR3 sequences, roughly 30% of them seen only once. Study conclusions and caveats: Comparison with aged donors showed that long-lived donors had more naive CD4+ cells and higher diversity. Unsorted PBMCs ruled out conclusive naive versus antigen-experienced comparison.

This clonotype was counted only a few times. The target antigen is unknown. The TCR comes from a woman aged 25 to 39 in good health. The sequencing input was blood. The chain recombines TRBV7-6 with TRBJ2-5, with 11 positions matching TRBD1. The chain's CDR3 is CASSSPGQGEETQYF. The CDR3 DNA is TGTGCCAGCAGCTCACCGGGACAGGGGGAAGAGACCCAGTACTTC. The complete variable domain, with remaining parts taken from reference TRBV7-6 and TRBJ2-5, reads GAGVSQSPRYKVTKRGQDVALRCDPISGHVSLYWYRQALGQGPEFLTYFNYEAQQDKSGLPNDRFSAERPEGSISTLTIQRTEQRDSAMYRCASSSPGQGEETQYFGPGTRLLVL.